These T cell receptor beta chains were read from a single sample in a study of shared clonotypes between healthy human individuals. Only in-frame clones appear in the TCRdb table, and some are missing; sequencing was by immunoSEQ multiplex PCR. The repertoire holds about 2,500,000 clones, roughly nine tenths seen once, with 0.11% to 0.15% in the top ten. Sequencing used naive CD4+ T cells sorted from blood. The receptors come from a man aged 18 to 30 in good health. Each CDR3 is given with its conserved first and last residue. Fields, in order: clone size, D gene, V gene, J gene, CDR3 protein, CDR3 DNA. D genes are given only for firm matches. The size entry is marked missing in some rows and otherwise reads once, few, many or a size class.

NA	TRBD1	TRBV30	TRBJ2-7	CAWRQGAGHEQYF	TGTGCCTGGAGACAGGGGGCTGGGCACGAGCAGTACTTC
NA	NA	TRBV30	TRBJ2-3	CAWDPASETQYF	TGTGCCTGGGACCCCGCGTCCGAGACGCAGTATTTT
NA	NA	TRBV14	TRBJ2-1	CASSPNAGIILHNEQFF	TGTGCCAGCAGTCCGAATGCCGGGATCATTCTTCACAATGAGCAGTTCTTC
NA	NA	TRBV6-1	TRBJ1-2	CASSALQTANYGYTF	TGTGCCAGCAGTGCCCTCCAGACAGCAAACTATGGCTACACCTTC
NA	NA	TRBV4-1	TRBJ1-6	CASSQEGTANSPLHF	TGCGCCAGCAGCCAAGAGGGGACCGCGAATTCACCCCTCCACTTT
NA	TRBD2	TRBV6-5	TRBJ2-5	CASSTQRGVYF	TGTGCCAGCAGTACCCAGCGGGGCGTGTACTTC
NA	NA	TRBV19	TRBJ2-2	CASTSFSNTGELFF	TGTGCCAGTACGAGCTTTTCGAACACCGGGGAGCTGTTTTTT
few	TRBD1	TRBV7-8	TRBJ1-1	CASSQTGGAGAFF	TGTGCCAGCAGCCAAACAGGGGGCGCAGGGGCTTTCTTT
NA	NA	TRBV6-5	TRBJ2-7	CASRGSGTYEQYF	TGTGCCAGTAGGGGCTCGGGAACCTACGAGCAGTACTTC
NA	TRBD1	TRBV10-3	TRBJ2-7	CAIRLSGTGPYEQYF	TGTGCCATCAGACTCTCCGGGACAGGCCCCTACGAGCAGTACTTC
NA	NA	TRBV18	TRBJ1-1	CASSPPVRAGEAFF	TGTGCCAGCTCACCACCCGTCAGGGCGGGTGAAGCTTTCTTT
few	NA	TRBV5-1	TRBJ1-1	CASSWGRENTEAFF	TGCGCCAGCAGCTGGGGGCGGGAGAACACTGAAGCTTTCTTT
NA	NA	TRBV7-2	TRBJ1-6	CASSLEGPPPLHF	TGTGCCAGCAGCTTAGAAGGCCCACCACCCCTCCACTTT
NA	TRBD1	TRBV7-9	TRBJ2-5	CASSSGTSWTGQETQYF	TGTGCCAGCAGCTCTGGAACCAGCTGGACAGGCCAAGAGACCCAGTACTTC
NA	NA	TRBV14	TRBJ2-5	CASSQATDQQETQYF	TGTGCCAGCAGCCAAGCCACAGACCAACAAGAGACCCAGTACTTC
NA	TRBD1	TRBV14	TRBJ2-5	CASSQVQGVTETQYF	TGTGCCAGCAGCCAAGTCCAGGGGGTGACTGAGACCCAGTACTTC
NA	TRBD1	TRBV9	TRBJ1-1	CASSQTGTGVGTEAFF	TGTGCCAGCAGCCAAACCGGGACAGGGGTTGGAACTGAAGCTTTCTTT
NA	NA	TRBV10-3	TRBJ2-3	CAISDDYNTDTQYF	TGTGCCATCAGTGACGACTATAACACAGATACGCAGTATTTT
NA	NA	TRBV6-5	TRBJ1-1	CASRGGGASPQAFF	TGTGCCAGCAGAGGTGGGGGTGCCTCCCCGCAAGCTTTCTTT
NA	TRBD2	TRBV10-3	TRBJ2-3	CAISPGTSGGTDTQYF	TGTGCCATCAGTCCGGGGACTAGCGGGGGCACAGATACGCAGTATTTT
NA	NA	TRBV5-6	TRBJ2-5	CASSSFPGDPLETQYF	TGTGCCAGCAGCTCTTTCCCGGGAGATCCCCTAGAGACCCAGTACTTC
NA	TRBD2	TRBV2	TRBJ2-7	CASSGTSGSPYEQYF	TGTGCCAGCAGCGGGACTAGCGGGAGTCCCTACGAGCAGTACTTC
NA	TRBD2	TRBV25-1	TRBJ2-4	CASSERGGPEGIQYF	TGTGCCAGCAGTGAAAGGGGAGGGCCGGAGGGCATTCAGTACTTC
few	TRBD1	TRBV5-1	TRBJ1-5	CASSFGQGNQPQHF	TGCGCCAGCAGCTTCGGACAGGGGAATCAGCCCCAGCATTTT
NA	TRBD2	TRBV2	TRBJ2-1	CASSVRLAGNEQFF	TGTGCCAGCAGTGTCAGACTAGCGGGCAATGAGCAGTTCTTC